A single sample gave rise to the 18 T cell receptor beta chains below, sequenced in a study of blood T cell repertoires in COVID-19. This table comes from immunoSEQ multiplex PCR, and its TCRdb copy is limited to in-frame clones, with some not included. Of around 81,000 clones in the sample, around 81% are singletons; the top ten hold 3% to 4%. The sequenced sample consisted of peripheral blood. The receptors shown here come from a man aged 45-65 years with acute or convalescent COVID-19.

V gene TRBV6-5 combines with J gene TRBJ1-2, with 9 nucleotides matching TRBD1. Trimming cost V 6 bases and J 2 bases; bases outside gene matches: 1. CDR1 is MNHEY, CDR2 SVGAGI, per germline. This CDR3 comprises 13 residues. The CDR3 DNA is TGTGCCAGCAGCGACAGGGGGAACTATGGCTACACCTTC. It codes for CASSDRGNYGYTF.

J is TRBJ1-2 and V is TRBV3-1 (or the pseudogene TRBV3-2); no reliable D call. The V end lost 1 base, the J end lost 1 base, and 13 bases lay between the germline ends. The CDR3 length is 16 residues. CDR1 is LGHDT, CDR2 YNNKEL, per germline (reference sequence). The CDR3 DNA reads as TGTGCCAGCAGCCAAGTCGCAGGCCGGATTAACTATGGCTACACCTTC. As protein: CASSQVAGRINYGYTF.

The rearrangement joins TRBV6-2 or TRBV6-3 to TRBJ2-5, with D perhaps TRBD1 (5 bases). The germline CDR1 and CDR2 sequences are MNHEY and SVGEGT. V was clipped by 4 bases and J by 2 bases, with 14 bases between them. This CDR3 has 15 amino acids. This chain's CDR3 is CASSSIVAGQETQYF. In DNA form, the CDR3 reads TGTGCCAGCAGTTCAATAGTAGCAGGGCAAGAGACCCAGTACTTC.

The chain uses TRBV10-3 and TRBJ2-2, with TRBD2 as a possible D gene (5 bases). Trimming pared 11 bases from V and 0 bases from J, leaving 13 bases between. CDR1 is ENHRY and CDR2 is SYGVKD in the germline V gene. The CDR3 is 14 residues long. The CDR3 nucleotides are TGTGCCTCTAGGGAGACACCGAACACCGGGGAGCTGTTTTTT. Amino acids: CASRETPNTGELFF.

This chain connects TRBV11-1 to TRBJ2-7; 8 nucleotides match TRBD1. V dropped 0 bases and J dropped 4; count of bases not matched to a gene: 2. The germline V gene encodes CDR1 SGHAT and CDR2 FQDESV (reference sequence). CDR3 length equals 14 residues. CDR3 sequence: CASSLARGRYEQYF. The CDR3, as DNA: TGTGCCAGCAGCTTAGCCAGGGGGCGATACGAGCAGTACTTC. The whole variable domain, remainder taken from reference TRBV11-1 and TRBJ2-7, is EAEVAQSPRYKITEKSQAVAFWCDPISGHATLYWYRQILGQGPELLVQFQDESVVDDSQLPKDRFSAERLKGVDSTLKIQPAELGDSAMYLCASSLARGRYEQYFGPGTRLTVT.

In DNA, the CDR3 is TGTGCCAGCAGCGCGGGGGGCGGTATCTACGAGCAGTACTTC. Its protein product is CASSAGGGIYEQYF. The chain uses TRBV11-2 and TRBJ2-7, with 8 bases aligning to TRBD2. Trimming took 5 bases from V and 3 from J; bases not matched to a gene: 6. The CDR3 consists of 14 residues. Germline V gives CDR1 SGHAT, CDR2 FQNNGV.

V is TRBV11-2 and J is TRBJ2-7; TRBD2 aligns across 13 bases. The CDR3 totals 18 residues. The V and J ends lost 2 bases and 3 bases, in that order; junction bases with no gene match: 10. Germline lookup yields CDR1 SGHAT and CDR2 FQNNGV. The CDR3 DNA reads TGTGCCAGCAGCTTATATCCCCCCGGGACTAGCGGGGACTACGAGCAGTACTTC. Translation gives CASSLYPPGTSGDYEQYF.

The V and J genes are TRBV5-1 and TRBJ1-5, with D unresolved. The CDR3 runs to 14 residues. The germline V gene encodes CDR1 SGHRS and CDR2 YFSETQ. V was shortened by 4 bases and J by 0 bases, with 8 bases between the two germline ends. The DNA of the CDR3 is TGCGCCAGCAGCAGCGGGAATAGCAATCAGCCCCAGCATTTT. This codes for CASSSGNSNQPQHF.

The chain couples TRBV5-1 to TRBJ1-1; 8 bases agree with TRBD1. The CDR3 is made up of 14 amino acids. The J segment lost 13 bases and the V segment lost 0 bases, leaving 11 bases of the junction unmatched. Germline V lookup: CDR1 SGHRS, CDR2 YFSETQ. CDR3 amino acids: CASSLDQGARMGFF. The DNA for the CDR3 is TGCGCCAGCAGCTTGGATCAGGGGGCGCGGATGGGTTTCTTT.

The chain employs TRBV2 and TRBJ1-6; 10 bases fit TRBD1. The CDR3 runs 16 residues. Unmatched junction bases numbered 6, after V lost 1 base and J lost 9 bases. Germline CDR1 SNHLY, CDR2 FYNNEI. CDR3 in amino acids: CASSEGQGANGSPLHF. As DNA, the CDR3 is TGTGCCAGCAGTGAAGGACAGGGGGCGAATGGTTCACCCCTCCACTTT.

V and J are TRBV28 and TRBJ2-5; D gene ambiguous. This CDR3 has 11 amino acids. CDR1 MDHEN and CDR2 SYDVKM come from the germline V gene. Trimming removed 7 bases at V and 7 bases at J, with 10 bases between. The CDR3 DNA sequence: TGTGCCAGCACCTCCGGTGTGACCCAGTACTTC. The encoded protein is CASTSGVTQYF.

This rearrangement joins TRBV6-2 or TRBV6-3 to TRBJ1-5; TRBD1 matches at 7 bases. Looked up from germline, CDR1 is MNHEY and CDR2 is SVGEGT. The CDR3 spans 17 residues. V dropped 5 bases and J dropped 3; count of bases not matched to a gene: 13. CDR3 in DNA: TGTGCCAGCAGTCAACCGCCCACAGGGGCCTTCAATCAGCCCCAGCATTTT. Its translation is CASSQPPTGAFNQPQHF.

The chain combines TRBV11-2 with TRBJ2-7; D uncertain. This CDR3 has 14 residues. Trimming removed 4 bases at V and 7 bases at J, with 17 bases between. Germline V gene lookup returns CDR1 SGHAT and CDR2 FQNNGV. CDR3 sequence: CASSYDPVLGEQYF. The CDR3 DNA sequence: TGTGCCAGCAGCTACGACCCGGTCCTCGGGGAGCAGTACTTC.

This rearrangement joins TRBV6-5 to TRBJ1-1; TRBD1 agrees at 8 bases. V shed 4 bases and J 6 bases; nucleotides not matched to a gene: 4. CDR1 MNHEY and CDR2 SVGAGI come from the germline V gene. CDR3 length: 13 residues. CDR3 bases: TGTGCCAGCAGTTCCGGACAGGGTTCTGAAGCTTTCTTT. It codes for CASSSGQGSEAFF.

This clone has just one count. The CDR3 loop is CASQKDRVENSPLHF. The CDR3 bases are TGTGCCAGCCAAAAGGACAGGGTCGAAAATTCACCCCTCCACTTT. This chain joins TRBV7-2 and TRBJ1-6; 8 bases align to TRBD1. Germline V gene sequence: CDR1 SGHTA, CDR2 FQGNSA. CDR3 length: 15 amino acids. The V segment lost 8 bases and the J segment 7 bases; nucleotides outside the gene matches: 10.

V usage is TRBV27 and J usage is TRBJ2-3; TRBD2 aligns across 9 bases. The junction had 2 bases not matched to a gene; V was cut back by 2 bases and J by 2 bases. The CDR3 is 15 residues long. From germline, CDR1 is MNHEY and CDR2 SMNVEV (reference sequence). This chain's CDR3 is CASSLSGRNTDTQYF. The CDR3 DNA reads TGTGCCAGCAGTTTAAGCGGGAGGAACACAGATACGCAGTATTTT.

The chain joins TRBV9 to TRBJ1-1, with D uncertain. Trimming took 4 bases from V and 7 from J, leaving 11 bases between them. CDR3 length: 12 amino acids. From germline, CDR1 is SGDLS and CDR2 YYNGEE. The CDR3 sequence: CASSIGSSEAFF. The CDR3 DNA reads TGTGCCAGCAGCATAGGATCGAGTGAAGCTTTCTTT. The variable domain in full, completed from reference TRBV9 and TRBJ1-1, reads DSGVTQTPKHLITATGQRVTLRCSPRSGDLSVYWYQQSLDQGLQFLIQYYNGEERAKGNILERFSAQQFPDLHSELNLSSLELGDSALYFCASSIGSSEAFFGQGTRLTVV.

The gene calls are TRBV11-2 and TRBJ2-1; TRBD2 matches 10 bases. The CDR3 extends over 15 amino acids. Germline V gene data show CDR1 as SGHAT and CDR2 as FQNNGV. Unmatched junction bases numbered 9, after V lost 5 bases and J lost 8 bases. The CDR3 bases are TGTGCCAGCAGCCCCGGCCTAGCGGGAGTTTATGAGCAGTTCTTC. This sequence encodes CASSPGLAGVYEQFF.